These 9 T cell receptor beta chains originate from one sample sequenced in a study of cytotoxic CD8 clonotypes in ibrutinib-treated CLL. Data came from immunoSEQ multiplex PCR; TCRdb stores just in-frame clones and leaves some out. Here the sample spans under 200,000 clones, about 84% being singletons. The material sequenced was PBMCs, taken after 24 months of ibrutinib treatment. Every receptor here comes from a human donor with chronic lymphocytic leukemia.

The V and J genes are TRBV21-1 and TRBJ1-5; whether TRBD1, the table's D call, matches the DNA was not checked. TRBV21-1 is flagged as a pseudogene. The CDR3 sequence is 16 residues long. CDR3 in DNA: TGTGCCAGCAGCGCTGCGAGGACAGGGGTTTTTCAGCCCCAGCATTTT. This encodes CASSAARTGVFQPQHF.

The chain links TRBV5-1 to TRBJ1-4, with 8 nucleotides matching TRBD1. Trimming removed 4 bases from V and 3 bases from J; junction bases left unmatched: 8. CDR1 and CDR2 from the germline V gene are SGHRS and YFSETQ. The CDR3 length is 16 residues. The CDR3 sequence: CASSTGQAGANEKLFF. Here the CDR3 DNA reads TGCGCCAGCAGCACGGGACAGGCTGGGGCTAATGAAAAACTGTTTTTT.

This clone was counted between two and nine times. V and J are TRBV28 and TRBJ2-1, with D unclear. The CDR3 has 16 residues. The germline V and J ends were trimmed by 0 bases and 2 bases, with 11 bases remaining between them. The germline V gene has CDR1 MDHEN and CDR2 SYDVKM. The CDR3, as DNA: TGTGCCAGCAGTTTATGGGCCTTATTTACCTACAATGAGCAGTTCTTC. Translation gives CASSLWALFTYNEQFF. The whole variable domain, remainder taken from reference TRBV28 and TRBJ2-1, is DVKVTQSSRYLVKRTGEKVFLECVQDMDHENMFWYRQDPGLGLRLIYFSYDVKMKEKGDIPEGYSVSREKKERFSLILESASTNQTSMYLCASSLWALFTYNEQFFGPGTRLTVL.

The chain joins TRBV5-1 to TRBJ2-2, with no clear D. The CDR3 runs 12 residues. Trimming left V 0 bases short and J 6 bases short, with 3 bases between. Germline CDR1 reads SGHRS; CDR2 reads YFSETQ. The CDR3 bases are TGCGCCAGCAGCTTGGAGGCCGGGGAGCTGTTTTTT. This codes for CASSLEAGELFF. Looking up the rest from reference TRBV5-1 and TRBJ2-2 gives the full variable domain: KAGVTQTPRYLIKTRGQQVTLSCSPISGHRSVSWYQQTPGQGLQFLFEYFSETQRNKGNFPGRFSGRQFSNSRSEMNVSTLELGDSALYLCASSLEAGELFFGEGSRLTVL.

The V and J genes are TRBV5-1 and TRBJ2-7, with D perhaps TRBD1 or TRBD2 (6 bases each). Trimming stripped 4 bases from V and 3 bases from J, with 14 bases between. Germline V gene lookup returns CDR1 SGHRS and CDR2 YFSETQ. CDR3 length: 14 residues. CDR3 in DNA: TGCGCCAGCAGCCTCGCGGCGGGACACTACGAGCAGTACTTC. Its translation is CASSLAAGHYEQYF.

The J gene is TRBJ2-2, the V gene TRBV7-2; 10 bases line up with TRBD1. Germline V gene sequence: CDR1 SGHTA, CDR2 FQGNSA. This CDR3 has 15 amino acids. V was pared by 6 bases and J by 4 bases, with 5 bases of the junction left unmatched. The CDR3: CASRPGQGGTGELFF. The CDR3 DNA follows: TGTGCCAGCAGACCCGGACAGGGGGGCACCGGGGAGCTGTTTTTT.

The rearrangement uses TRBV4-3 and TRBJ2-1; tentative D call: TRBD2 (5 bases). The V end lost 0 bases, the J end lost 8 bases, and 14 bases lay between the germline ends. The CDR3 extends over 15 amino acids. Germline values: CDR1 LGHNA, CDR2 YSLEER. For the CDR3, the DNA is TGCGCCAGCAGCCAAGAAGAGGGTCCTTTGGATGAGCAGTTCTTC. This translates into CASSQEEGPLDEQFF.

V and J are TRBV30 and TRBJ2-7, with 8 bases that match TRBD1. The CDR3 totals 14 residues. Germline V gene data show CDR1 as GTSNPN and CDR2 as SVGIG (reference sequence). With V trimmed by 0 bases and J by 3 bases, 4 bases remained unmatched. CDR3 coding DNA: TGTGCCTGGAGTGTAAGGACAGGGAACTACGAGCAGTACTTC. It encodes CAWSVRTGNYEQYF.

This clone was detected a few times. This chain uses TRBV28 with TRBJ1-5; D is unclear. This CDR3 is built from 14 residues. Germline lookup yields CDR1 MDHEN and CDR2 SYDVKM. The V end lost 3 bases, the J end lost 4 bases, and 10 bases lay between the germline ends. The CDR3 spells CASSLAVVNQPQHF. The CDR3 nucleotides read TGTGCCAGCAGTTTGGCGGTGGTTAATCAGCCCCAGCATTTT.